This entry is about one T cell receptor beta chain. What it binds is not known. Looked up from germline, CDR1 is LGHNT and CDR2 is FRNRAP. V lost 5 bases and J lost 2, with 12 bases in between. CDR3 length: 14 amino acids. The source of the sample is a study of shared clonotypes between healthy human individuals. Findings of the study overall: The four-donor shared clonotypes exceeded non-shared clonotypes in generation probability, with non-shared ones scoring lower.

Libraries were prepared by immunoSEQ multiplex PCR; TCRdb keeps only in-frame clonotypes and omits some of them. The sample shows 1,500,000 or so clones, roughly 97% of them seen only once. The chain links TRBV12-5 to TRBJ1-2; perhaps TRBD1 as D (5 bases). The sequenced material came from naive CD4+ T cells sorted from blood. The subset: CD45RA+ positively selected. This sequence was found in a man aged 25 to 45 in good health. The chain's CDR3 is CASGASGRNYGYTF. The CDR3 bases are TGTGCTAGTGGTGCGTCGGGACGGAACTATGGCTACACCTTC.